This paragraph reports one TCR beta chain. No cognate antigen has been identified for it. No much larger clonotype is one base removed from it; base qualities were not supplied. Inclusive of the bounding cysteine and phenylalanine, the CDR3 is 14 residues long. Kept here is only the CDR3 DNA, which spans 42 bases and is read in frame from base 1. CDR1 is given as LNHDA and CDR2 as SQIVND, both from the germline V gene (reference sequence). V and J lose 3 bases and 1 base, and a span of 9 bases separates them. These data originate in a study of blood T cell repertoires in COVID-19 (dated by TCRdb to 2020 to 2021). Study-level background: The collaborator samples originated in the United States, Italy and Spain and spanned the acute and convalescent phases of COVID-19. The prospective study material was composed of cDNA or gDNA derived from T cells, B-cell-depleted T cells, or PBMCs. Deeply sampled blood TCRbeta repertoires from subjects exposed to, actively infected with, or recovered from COVID-19 were included in the dataset. The repertoires were released in a freely available public database intended as a resource for research on the immune response to SARS-CoV-2. The samples were drawn from two sources: the first 160 participants of the ongoing ImmuneRACE study, and 1,000 to 1,500 subjects contributed by 6 global collaborators. Nearly every sample came with metadata listing a de-identified subject ID, COVID-19 status, age in years and sex. Where available, HLA class I and class II types were obtained from metadata supplied by the sample provider rather than from assay-based typing.

The immunoSEQ Assay, a bias-controlled multiplex PCR, was used to amplify TCRbeta CDR3 regions from genomic DNA. Under the source paper's analysis protocol: The number of nucleated cells in each sample was estimated from the amplification of reference gene primers within the assay. Sequence reads were collapsed and filtered to measure the absolute abundance of every unique TCRbeta CDR3 rearrangement. Productive Simpson clonality was computed per sample as the square root of Simpson's diversity index over productive rearrangements. TCRdb holds this immuneACCESS table with in-frame rearrangements only. Some clones are missing; in checked studies, unresolved V genes explain under half, and the rest has no known cause. That table furnishes V, J and clone size, whereas the DNA furnished D and trimming. The table for this sample lists about 140,000 clones; 87% of them were counted only once. Around 5% of the sample comes from the top ten.

Whole blood was collected in K2EDTA tubes by collaborating institutions according to the institutions' own protocols. Collaborator samples were shipped for TCRbeta analysis as frozen whole blood, isolated PBMCs, or DNA extracted from either sample type. The research as a whole found: Clinical and demographic metadata were provided uncurated, with the amount varying by source and participant.

The sample taken for sequencing was peripheral blood. The receptor was isolated from a human donor in a cohort sampled during active COVID-19. This receptor chain uses TRBV19 and TRBJ1-1, with the D segment identity uncertain. The CDR3 region has the sequence CASSISIPNTEAFF. The DNA sequence is TGTGCCAGTAGTATCTCTATACCGAACACTGAAGCTTTCTTT.